This TCR beta chain emerged from a study of CD8+ T cells in alopecia areata. Study-wide results and caveats: Having one nonresponder leaves uncertain how baseline CD8+ expansion relates to response. Administration of tofacitinib significantly diminished scalp clonality and expanded CD8+ clones within the top 100. For lesional scalp, especially alopecia totalis/universalis, clonality was higher than in normal scalp.

V was pared by 4 bases and J by 1 base, with 7 bases between. The germline V gene has CDR1 MDHEN and CDR2 SYDVKM. CDR3 length equals 13 residues. In this sample, this clone turned up a few times. The antigen remains undetermined. Sequencing templates came from extracted RNA that was reverse transcribed into cDNA. TCRdb keeps only in-frame clones here, not all; method: immunoSEQ multiplex PCR. The sample has nearly 200,000 clones, roughly 60% seen once. The treatment: oral pan-JAK inhibitor, 5-10 mg twice daily. Peripheral blood and lesional scalp punch biopsies came from alopecia areata patients. This receptor was taken from a human donor with alopecia areata. The sample consisted of CD4+ T cells sorted from blood, taken at week 24, from a patient treated with tofacitinib. V usage is TRBV28 and J usage is TRBJ1-1; D unclear. The CDR3 protein is CASSSPQNTEAFF. The CDR3 nucleotides read TGTGCCAGCAGTTCCCCCCAGAACACTGAAGCTTTCTTT. The variable domain in full, completed from reference TRBV28 and TRBJ1-1, reads DVKVTQSSRYLVKRTGEKVFLECVQDMDHENMFWYRQDPGLGLRLIYFSYDVKMKEKGDIPEGYSVSREKKERFSLILESASTNQTSMYLCASSSPQNTEAFFGQGTRLTVV.